This is a list of T cell receptor beta chains from one sample in a study of blood T cell repertoires in COVID-19. The method was immunoSEQ multiplex PCR; TCRdb's version includes in-frame clones alone and lacks a portion of them. The sample includes about 120,000 clones, roughly four fifths seen only once; the top ten take about 9.4%. Sequenced input: peripheral blood. These receptors were obtained from a human donor in a cohort sampled during active COVID-19. Each CDR3 is given with its conserved first and last residue. D genes are given only for firm matches. Clone size is stated in some rows and not others, as once, few, many or a class when expanded.

j_call v_call clone_size d_call cdr3_aa cdr3_nt
TRBJ2-3 TRBV19 once TRBD2 CASRTTRTSGNTDTQYF TGTGCCAGTAGAACAACAAGGACTAGCGGTAACACAGATACGCAGTATTTT
TRBJ2-2 TRBV5-5 few . CASSSKQFTGELFF TGTGCCAGCAGCTCGAAACAGTTCACCGGGGAGCTGTTTTTT
TRBJ1-3 TRBV2 . . CASSGAAGNTIYF TGTGCCAGCAGTGGGGCAGCTGGAAACACCATATATTTT
TRBJ2-7 TRBV6-5 . TRBD1 CASRQTGGSYEQYF TGTGCCAGCAGGCAGACAGGGGGCTCCTACGAGCAGTACTTC
TRBJ2-7 TRBV5-8 . . CASSFMGLEQYF TGTGCCAGCAGCTTCATGGGGCTCGAGCAGTACTTC
TRBJ2-3 TRBV4-3 . . CASSQDIGGSTDTQYF TGCGCCAGCAGCCAAGATATCGGGGGTAGCACAGATACGCAGTATTTT
TRBJ2-1 TRBV7-2 few TRBD2 CASSSPGLVGEQFF TGTGCCAGCAGCTCTCCGGGACTAGTCGGTGAGCAGTTCTTC
TRBJ2-1 TRBV5-6 . TRBD2 CASSLGLDSYNEQFF TGTGCCAGCAGCTTAGGACTAGACTCCTACAATGAGCAGTTCTTC
TRBJ2-1 TRBV19 once TRBD2 CASSINPPVLAGVNNEQFF TGTGCCAGTAGTATAAACCCTCCGGTGCTCGCGGGAGTGAACAATGAGCAGTTCTTC
TRBJ1-5 TRBV30 . . CAWSVQVGSGPQHF TGTGCCTGGAGTGTTCAGGTAGGGAGCGGGCCCCAGCATTTT
TRBJ1-3 TRBV6-5 . . CASRPGGGGNTIYF TGTGCCAGCAGACCTGGAGGTGGAGGAAACACCATATATTTT
TRBJ2-5 TRBV3-1/TRBV3-2 few . CASSPTQTRGPQTQYF TGTGCCAGCAGCCCCACCCAGACTAGAGGACCTCAGACCCAGTACTTC
TRBJ2-3 TRBV3-1/TRBV3-2 few . CASSRTYRTGDTQYF TGTGCCAGCAGCCGAACCTATAGGACGGGGGATACGCAGTATTTT
TRBJ2-3 TRBV11-3 . TRBD2 CASSLALAGEVDTQYF TGTGCCAGCAGCTTAGCGCTAGCGGGAGAGGTAGATACGCAGTATTTT
TRBJ1-5 TRBV6-5 . . CASSKSTVSNQPQHF TGTGCCAGCTCCAAGTCGACAGTGAGCAATCAGCCCCAGCATTTT
TRBJ1-1 TRBV7-2 . TRBD1 CASSPPDRVGVEAFF TGTGCCAGCAGCCCTCCGGACAGGGTAGGTGTTGAAGCTTTCTTT
TRBJ2-1 TRBV2 . TRBD1 CASSVGTGAYNEQFF TGTGCCAGCAGTGTGGGAACAGGGGCGTACAATGAGCAGTTCTTC
TRBJ1-1 TRBV2 . TRBD1 CASSEPRDSSEAFF TGTGCCAGCAGTGAACCCCGGGACAGTTCTGAAGCTTTCTTT
TRBJ1-1 TRBV5-6 . . CASSLSGVNTEAFF TGTGCCAGCAGCTTGTCTGGAGTGAACACTGAAGCTTTCTTT
TRBJ2-3 TRBV27 . . CASSRDMTGTDTQYF TGTGCCAGCAGCCGGGACATGACGGGGACAGATACGCAGTATTTT
TRBJ2-1 TRBV2 . TRBD2 CASSSSGASSSYNEQFF TGTGCCAGCAGTTCTAGCGGGGCATCATCCTCCTACAATGAGCAGTTCTTC
TRBJ1-4 TRBV14 . . CASSRTGLAYEKLFF TGTGCCAGCAGCCGTACAGGTTTGGCCTATGAAAAACTGTTTTTT
TRBJ1-1 TRBV19 . . CASRTGGMNTEAFF TGTGCCAGTAGAACGGGGGGAATGAACACTGAAGCTTTCTTT
TRBJ2-7 TRBV7-9 . . CASSSGKSPYEQYF TGTGCCAGCAGCTCAGGGAAGTCCCCCTACGAGCAGTACTTC
TRBJ1-3 TRBV9 . . CASSSGGTDPGNTIYF TGTGCCAGCAGCTCCGGGGGGACCGACCCTGGAAACACCATATATTTT
TRBJ1-5 TRBV5-1 . TRBD1 CASSLEQGAGQPQHF TGCGCCAGCAGCTTGGAACAGGGGGCCGGTCAGCCCCAGCATTTT
TRBJ1-5 TRBV19 few . CASTPTGHQPQHF TGTGCCAGTACTCCAACAGGGCATCAGCCCCAGCATTTT
TRBJ1-1 TRBV7-3 . . CASSLLPGTEAFF TGTGCCAGCAGCTTATTGCCCGGGACTGAAGCTTTCTTT
TRBJ2-3 TRBV14 . . CASSPAAGSTDTQYF TGTGCCAGCAGCCCCGCGGCAGGGAGCACAGATACGCAGTATTTT
TRBJ2-7 TRBV19 few TRBD1 CASSPTGVYEQYF TGTGCCAGTAGTCCGACAGGGGTCTACGAGCAGTACTTC
TRBJ2-6 TRBV24-1 . . CATSDSLDSGANVLTF TGTGCCACCAGTGATTCTTTAGACTCTGGGGCCAACGTCCTGACTTTC
TRBJ1-1 TRBV7-2 once . CASRRQPNTEAFF TGTGCCAGCAGAAGACAGCCGAACACTGAAGCTTTCTTT
TRBJ1-2 TRBV6-6 . . CASSTGQKAYGYTF TGTGCCAGCAGTACAGGACAGAAGGCTTATGGCTACACCTTC
TRBJ2-1 TRBV5-4 . . CASSLGGHEQFF TGTGCCAGCAGCTTGGGGGGGCATGAGCAGTTCTTC
TRBJ1-5 TRBV28 . . CASRGEGGNQPQHF TGTGCCAGTCGGGGGGAAGGGGGAAATCAGCCCCAGCATTTT
TRBJ2-1 TRBV9 . TRBD2 CASSETSGGYNEQFF TGTGCCAGCAGCGAGACTAGCGGGGGGTACAATGAGCAGTTCTTC
TRBJ2-1 TRBV29-1 . . CSVEARREGVQKSSYNEQFF TGCAGCGTTGAAGCGCGAAGGGAGGGGGTGCAGAAAAGCTCCTACAATGAGCAGTTCTTC
TRBJ1-2 TRBV4-3 . TRBD1 CASSQTRGGYYGYTF TGCGCCAGCAGCCAAACCAGAGGGGGCTACTATGGCTACACCTTC
TRBJ1-1 TRBV4-3 . . CASSQESGGEAFF TGCGCCAGCAGCCAAGAGTCCGGGGGTGAAGCTTTCTTT
TRBJ1-6 TRBV5-4 . TRBD1 CASNLWDRNSPLHF TGTGCCAGCAATCTCTGGGACAGAAATTCACCCCTCCACTTT
TRBJ1-4 TRBV19 . TRBD1 CASSPGQLATNEKLFF TGTGCCAGTAGTCCGGGACAGCTAGCAACTAATGAAAAACTGTTTTTT
TRBJ2-3 TRBV7-2 . . CASSFGTGVGTDTQYF TGTGCCAGCAGCTTCGGGACGGGGGTTGGCACAGATACGCAGTATTTT
TRBJ2-2 TRBV9 . TRBD2 CASSALSGSYTGELFF TGTGCCAGCAGCGCCCTCAGCGGGAGTTACACCGGGGAGCTGTTTTTT
TRBJ2-3 TRBV5-6 once TRBD2 CASSRSGGRDTQYF TGTGCCAGCAGCCGTAGTGGCGGGAGGGATACGCAGTATTTT
TRBJ2-3 TRBV7-6 . . CASSRWGGATSTDTQYF TGTGCCAGCAGCCGGTGGGGGGGGGCCACTAGCACAGATACGCAGTATTTT
TRBJ1-5 TRBV15 once TRBD1 CATSRTGTAKDQPQHF TGTGCCACCAGCAGAACCGGGACAGCCAAGGATCAGCCCCAGCATTTT
TRBJ2-7 TRBV25-1 . . CASSDSLGPNEQYF TGTGCCAGCAGTGATTCTCTGGGGCCCAACGAGCAGTACTTC
TRBJ2-1 TRBV6-5 few TRBD2 CATRTGTSGINEQFF TGTGCCACCCGCACCGGGACTAGCGGGATCAATGAGCAGTTCTTC
TRBJ1-5 TRBV5-5 few . CASSLWAGFEDQPQHF TGTGCCAGCAGCTTGTGGGCAGGGTTTGAGGATCAGCCCCAGCATTTT
TRBJ1-5 TRBV18 . . CASSPQGNSNQPQHF TGTGCCAGCTCGCCTCAGGGGAATAGCAATCAGCCCCAGCATTTT
TRBJ2-3 TRBV7-8 . . CASSFYGGDTQYF TGTGCCAGCAGCTTCTACGGGGGAGATACGCAGTATTTT
TRBJ1-2 TRBV7-8 . . CASSLHGSFNYGYTF TGTGCCAGCAGCTTACATGGGAGCTTTAACTATGGCTACACCTTC
TRBJ1-2 TRBV9 . TRBD1 CASSGNRGPYGYTF TGTGCCAGCAGCGGAAACAGGGGTCCCTATGGCTACACCTTC
TRBJ2-1 TRBV9 . TRBD2 CASSGTLAGDNEQFF TGTGCCAGCAGCGGGACACTAGCGGGGGACAATGAGCAGTTCTTC
TRBJ1-6 TRBV6-2/TRBV6-3 . . CASTPTATSVSPLHF TGTGCCAGCACCCCGACAGCGACCTCGGTTTCACCCCTCCACTTT
TRBJ2-7 TRBV6-5 . . CASTHGQSYEQYF TGTGCCAGCACCCACGGACAGAGCTACGAGCAGTACTTC
TRBJ1-2 TRBV4-3 . TRBD1 CASSQPAGGQGGGYTF TGCGCCAGCAGCCAACCCGCGGGGGGACAGGGCGGTGGCTACACCTTC